The 21 T cell receptor beta chains below all came from one sample that was sequenced in a study of cytomegalovirus exposure and HLA in healthy donors. The PCR was carried out with 60 Vbeta primers and 13 Jbeta primers. The method was immunoSEQ multiplex PCR; TCRdb's version includes in-frame clones alone and lacks a portion of them. The table has 150,000 to 190,000 clones, more than 75% seen once. Sequencing was carried out using PBMCs. The receptors were gathered from a woman aged 18 to 35 in good health and CMV-seronegative.

This clone was seen a handful of times. This rearrangement joins TRBV6-4 to TRBJ1-3; TRBD1 aligns across 7 bases. V lost 2 bases and J lost 3; bases outside the gene matches: 7. This CDR3 is 16 amino acids long. The germline gives CDR1 MRHNA, CDR2 SNTAGT. The chain's CDR3 is CASSDTLTGVGNTIYF. As DNA, the CDR3 is TGTGCCAGCAGTGACACACTAACAGGGGTTGGAAACACCATATATTTT.

This sequence joins TRBV5-4 and TRBJ2-3; 9 bases are shared with TRBD2. This CDR3 contains 16 residues. The ends lost 0 bases at V and 6 bases at J; junction bases unmatched: 8. The germline gives CDR1 SGHNT, CDR2 YYREEE (reference sequence). The CDR3 loop is CASSLVAGGGADTQYF. The CDR3 nucleotides read TGTGCCAGCAGCTTGGTGGCGGGGGGGGGCGCGGATACGCAGTATTTT.

V is TRBV4-3 and J is TRBJ2-7; 11 nucleotides align to TRBD1. The CDR3 length is 14 residues. In germline, CDR1 is LGHNA, CDR2 YSLEER. Trimming took 5 bases from V and 2 from J; bases not matched to a gene: 2. CDR3 nucleotide sequence: TGCGCCAGCAGCTGGGACAGGGGGACCTACGAGCAGTACTTC. Amino acids: CASSWDRGTYEQYF.

The CDR3 DNA is TGTGCCAGCTCACCCCTAGCGGGGGGCCTGGAGACCCAGTACTTC. It translates to CASSPLAGGLETQYF. This chain joins TRBV18 and TRBJ2-5; 11 positions match TRBD2. The CDR3 is 15 amino acids. In germline, CDR1 is KGHSH, CDR2 LQKENI. V was pared by 3 bases and J by 5 bases, with 5 bases of the junction left unmatched. Combining the CDR3 with reference TRBV18 and TRBJ2-5 gives the whole variable domain NAGVMQNPRHLVRRRGQEARLRCSPMKGHSHVYWYRQLPEEGLKFMVYLQKENIIDESGMPKERFSAEFPKEGPSILRIQQVVRGDSAAYFCASSPLAGGLETQYFGPGTRLLVL.

This clone was detected once. The gene calls are TRBV6-1 and TRBJ2-3; TRBD1 is a possible D gene (6 bases). The CDR3 contains 14 residues. V was clipped by 3 bases and J by 0 bases, with 7 bases between them. Germline CDR1 is MNHNS and CDR2 is SASEGT. The CDR3 nucleotides are TGTGCCAGCAGTGAGGGGGCTAGCACAGATACGCAGTATTTT. Translation gives CASSEGASTDTQYF.

A few counts support this clone. The rearrangement links TRBV10-1 to TRBJ1-2; TRBD1 matches at 9 bases. This CDR3 has 15 residues. Trimming took 2 bases from V and 2 from J; bases not matched to a gene: 3. The germline V gene has CDR1 WNHNN and CDR2 SYGVQD (reference sequence). CDR3 nucleotides: TGCGCCAGCAGTGAGCGGACAGGGGAGAACTATGGCTACACCTTC. It codes for CASSERTGENYGYTF.

The chain is built from TRBV27 and TRBJ1-4; the match to TRBD1 covers 9 bases. V shed 5 bases and J 7 bases; nucleotides not matched to a gene: 5. Germline V gene lookup returns CDR1 MNHEY and CDR2 SMNVEV (reference sequence). This CDR3 region has 14 residues. This chain's CDR3 is CASSIRQGGEKLFF. Here the CDR3 DNA reads TGTGCCAGCAGTATAAGACAGGGGGGTGAAAAACTGTTTTTT.

This clone was seen a single time. The rearrangement links TRBV28 to TRBJ2-3, with D possibly matching TRBD1 (5 bases). V gave up 7 bases and J gave up 0 bases, with 17 bases separating them. The CDR3 consists of 16 residues. Per the germline V gene, CDR1 is MDHEN and CDR2 is SYDVKM. CDR3 protein: CASTLLGATSTDTQYF. The CDR3 DNA reads as TGTGCCAGCACCCTCCTAGGGGCTACTAGCACAGATACGCAGTATTTT.

Here the CDR3 reads CAISEAQGQGEKLFF. The CDR3 region has the DNA TGTGCCATCAGTGAGGCGCAGGGGCAAGGTGAAAAACTGTTTTTT. V usage is TRBV10-3 and J usage is TRBJ1-4, with TRBD1 as a possible D gene (6 bases). Trimming took 2 bases from V and 7 from J, leaving 14 bases between them. There are 15 residues in the CDR3. Germline V gene lookup returns CDR1 ENHRY and CDR2 SYGVKD.

The rearrangement joins TRBV15 to TRBJ2-5; 7 nucleotides agree with TRBD2. Germline CDR1 LNHNV, CDR2 YYDKDF (reference sequence). Losses at the gene ends were 0 bases for V and 6 bases for J; bases not matched to a gene: 16. The CDR3 contains 18 residues. CDR3 nucleotide sequence: TGTGCCACCAGCAGAGAACGGGGAGCGGGGCCACAACAACAGACCCAGTACTTC. Residues: CATSRERGAGPQQQTQYF.

The CDR3 here is CASSLLTSRGETQYF. Written as DNA, the CDR3 is TGTGCCAGCAGCCTATTGACTAGCAGGGGAGAGACCCAGTACTTC. The chain joins TRBV9 to TRBJ2-5; D is possibly TRBD2 (7 bases). The CDR3 contains 15 residues. CDR1 is SGDLS and CDR2 is YYNGEE in the germline V gene. V was shortened by 4 bases and J by 4 bases, with 17 bases between the two germline ends. The full variable domain, with the rest looked up from reference TRBV9 and TRBJ2-5, is DSGVTQTPKHLITATGQRVTLRCSPRSGDLSVYWYQQSLDQGLQFLIQYYNGEERAKGNILERFSAQQFPDLHSELNLSSLELGDSALYFCASSLLTSRGETQYFGPGTRLLVL.

This clone was observed once. The gene calls are TRBV30 and TRBJ2-7; 7 bases fit TRBD1. The CDR3 has 14 residues. CDR1 is GTSNPN and CDR2 is SVGIG in the germline V gene (reference sequence). The CDR3 is CASRPRDRSYEQYF. In DNA form, the CDR3 reads TGTGCTTCCCGCCCACGGGACAGATCCTACGAGCAGTACTTC.

This chain uses TRBV5-4 with TRBJ2-3, with 14 nucleotides matching TRBD2. The CDR3 runs 18 residues. CDR1 SGHNT and CDR2 YYREEE come from the germline V gene (reference sequence). V lost 3 bases, J lost 6 bases, and 12 bases stayed unmatched. The CDR3 is CASSSLTSGRAGRDTQYF. DNA for the CDR3: TGTGCCAGCAGCTCCCTGACTAGCGGGAGGGCCGGTCGGGATACGCAGTATTTT. The entire variable domain, with the rest obtained from reference TRBV5-4 and TRBJ2-3, is as follows: ETGVTQSPTHLIKTRGQQVTLRCSSQSGHNTVSWYQQALGQGPQFIFQYYREEENGRGNFPPRFSGLQFPNYSSELNVNALELDDSALYLCASSSLTSGRAGRDTQYFGPGTRLTVL.

The rearrangement joins TRBV6-1 to TRBJ1-1; 8 nucleotides line up with TRBD1. The V gene end was trimmed by 6 bases and the J gene end by 5 bases; junction bases not matched to a gene: 8. CDR1 MNHNS and CDR2 SASEGT come from the germline V gene. The length of the CDR3 is 14 residues. The CDR3 protein is CASSGQGSWTEAFF. The CDR3 nucleotides are TGTGCCAGCAGCGGACAGGGTAGTTGGACTGAAGCTTTCTTT.

The rearrangement links TRBV27 to TRBJ2-7; 10 nucleotides match TRBD2. Germline CDR1 reads MNHEY; CDR2 reads SMNVEV (reference sequence). The CDR3 extends over 20 amino acids. With V trimmed by 0 bases and J by 0 bases, 14 bases remained unmatched. CDR3 in DNA: TGTGCCAGCAGTTTATCTAGGTCCCTGGGAGCGGGAGGGTTCTCCTACGAGCAGTACTTC. The encoded protein is CASSLSRSLGAGGFSYEQYF.

This chain connects TRBV27 to TRBJ2-7; 10 positions match TRBD2. Germline V gives CDR1 MNHEY, CDR2 SMNVEV (reference sequence). The CDR3 has 16 residues. J lost 3 bases, V lost 5 bases, and 10 bases had no gene match. The chain's CDR3 is CASSTRTSGGGYEQYF. The CDR3 nucleotides are TGTGCCAGCAGTACCCGGACTAGCGGAGGGGGCTACGAGCAGTACTTC.

The chain is built from TRBV2 and TRBJ2-3; TRBD2 might be the D (6 bases). Per germline, CDR1 SNHLY and CDR2 FYNNEI. This CDR3 comprises 12 residues. V was trimmed by 6 bases and J by 3 bases, leaving 7 bases between them. The CDR3 region is CASRGLTDTQYF. CDR3 in DNA: TGTGCCAGCAGGGGACTGACAGATACGCAGTATTTT.

A single count supports this clone. Different DNA sequences within this sample yield the same CDR3. The genes are TRBV7-6 and TRBJ2-1; D might be TRBD2 (6 bases). V shed 3 bases and J shed 8 bases, with 14 bases lying between them. Germline CDR1 is SGHVS and CDR2 is FNYEAQ. This CDR3 has 14 residues. The CDR3, as DNA: TGTGCCAGCAGCTTGGGGCGGGAAGGCGATGAGCAGTTCTTC. Protein: CASSLGREGDEQFF. The whole variable domain, filled in from reference TRBV7-6 and TRBJ2-1, reads GAGVSQSPRYKVTKRGQDVALRCDPISGHVSLYWYRQALGQGPEFLTYFNYEAQQDKSGLPNDRFSAERPEGSISTLTIQRTEQRDSAMYRCASSLGREGDEQFFGPGTRLTVL.

This clone occurred once. CDR3 in DNA: TGTGCCAGCAGTCTGGGACTTGGGCCGCGTCCCCAGCATTTT. Translating gives CASSLGLGPRPQHF. This chain connects TRBV28 to TRBJ1-5; a possible D gene is TRBD1 (5 bases). Germline values: CDR1 MDHEN, CDR2 SYDVKM. The length of the CDR3 is 14 residues. V was shortened by 5 bases and J by 10 bases, with 18 bases between the two germline ends.

J is TRBJ1-2 and V is TRBV7-9; 7 nucleotides line up with TRBD1. The germline CDR1 and CDR2 sequences are SEHNR and FQNEAQ (reference sequence). This CDR3 has 15 residues. Trimming cost V 1 base and J 6 bases; bases outside gene matches: 8. The CDR3 here is CASSLEGTAKHGYTF. As DNA, the CDR3 is TGTGCCAGCAGCTTAGAAGGGACAGCTAAACATGGCTACACCTTC.

V is TRBV28 and J is TRBJ2-3; 10 nucleotides match TRBD2. CDR1 and CDR2 (germline): MDHEN, SYDVKM. V dropped 5 bases and J dropped 5; count of bases not matched to a gene: 13. The CDR3 extends over 17 amino acids. The DNA for the CDR3 is TGTGCCAGCAGTCCGATAATAGCGGGAGGTGCAGAAGATACGCAGTATTTT. It encodes CASSPIIAGGAEDTQYF.